The rows below give T cell receptor beta chains drawn from one sample of a study of regulatory T cells in long-lasting Graves disease. TCRdb re-called the multiplex PCR reads with MiXCR, one entry per CDR3 protein. This sample has 450,000 or so distinct CDR3 sequences, with about 20% found just once. Specimen: peripheral blood mononuclear cells (PBMCs), collected when the disease was refractory, from a patient treated with antithyroid drugs. The receptor set was obtained from a female donor with Graves disease. CDR3s include the opening cysteine and the closing phenylalanine or tryptophan. D genes are given only for firm matches. Some rows mark clone size as missing; the rest say once, few, many or name a class of expanded clone.

V gene	D gene	clone size	J gene	CDR3 protein	CDR3 DNA
TRBV6-1	.	many	TRBJ2-7	CASTRGIYEQYF	TGTGCCAGCACGCGGGGAATCTACGAGCAGTACTTC
TRBV7-8	.	many	TRBJ2-4	CASSLRWAGKGAKNIQYF	TGTGCCAGCAGCTTACGGTGGGCAGGGAAGGGGGCCAAAAACATTCAGTACTTC
TRBV19	.	.	TRBJ2-4	CASSIGTANIQYF	TGTGCCAGTAGTATAGGGACAGCTAACATTCAGTACTTC
TRBV6-1	.	many	TRBJ2-7	CASNPGPWGYEQYF	TGTGCCAGCAACCCAGGGCCGTGGGGCTACGAGCAGTACTTC
TRBV20-1	TRBD1	few	TRBJ1-5	CSARDAPGGYQPQHF	TGCAGTGCTAGAGATGCGCCAGGGGGCTATCAGCCCCAGCATTTT
TRBV7-8	TRBD2	.	TRBJ2-3	CASSSSGRQRGDTQYF	TGTGCCAGCAGCTCTAGCGGGAGACAACGGGGAGATACGCAGTATTTT
TRBV7-9	.	.	TRBJ1-1	CASTPAMNTEAFF	TGTGCCAGCACTCCAGCCATGAACACTGAAGCTTTCTTT
TRBV2	.	.	TRBJ2-3	CASCGTVGDTQYF	TGTGCCAGTTGCGGGACGGTGGGAGATACGCAGTATTTT
TRBV7-9	.	.	TRBJ1-5	CASSSEGFRQPQHF	TGTGCCAGCAGCTCCGAAGGTTTTCGTCAGCCCCAGCATTTT
TRBV28	TRBD1	.	TRBJ1-5	CASSGGTGMGQPQHF	TGTGCCAGCAGTGGGGGGACAGGGATGGGTCAGCCCCAGCATTTT
TRBV20-1	TRBD1	many	TRBJ1-2	CSVLTGGDYGYTF	TGCAGTGTCCTGACAGGGGGCGACTATGGCTACACCTTC
TRBV12-3/TRBV12-4	.	.	TRBJ2-1	CASRPRDSHNEQFF	TGTGCCAGCAGGCCTCGAGACAGCCACAATGAGCAGTTCTTC
TRBV6-2/TRBV6-3	TRBD2	few	TRBJ2-1	CASSSSGRVYEQFF	TGTGCCAGCAGTTCTAGCGGGAGAGTGTATGAGCAGTTCTTC
TRBV2	TRBD2	few	TRBJ2-2	CASKIAGGPPGELFF	TGTGCCAGCAAGATAGCGGGAGGGCCCCCCGGGGAGCTGTTTTTT
TRBV30	.	many	TRBJ2-5	CAWSPRPQETQYF	TGTGCCTGGAGTCCGAGGCCGCAAGAGACCCAGTACTTC
TRBV29-1	.	.	TRBJ2-7	CSVEVGRSSYEQYF	TGCAGCGTTGAAGTGGGCAGGAGCTCCTACGAGCAGTACTTC
TRBV11-1	TRBD1	many	TRBJ2-7	CASSPRDRGTYEQYF	TGTGCCAGCAGCCCGAGGGACAGGGGGACCTACGAGCAGTACTTC
TRBV7-9	.	.	TRBJ2-7	CASSSLEPREYSYEQYF	TGTGCCAGCAGCTCTCTAGAGCCCAGGGAATATTCCTACGAGCAGTACTTC
TRBV12-3/TRBV12-4	.	many	TRBJ2-7	CASSWGLRDEQYF	TGTGCCAGCAGTTGGGGACTTCGGGACGAGCAGTACTTC
TRBV6-1	.	many	TRBJ1-4	CASRQDSFNEKLFF	TGTGCCAGCAGGCAGGACAGTTTTAATGAAAAACTGTTTTTT
TRBV28	.	many	TRBJ1-1	CASNSKQGRDEAFF	TGTGCCAGCAACTCGAAACAGGGTCGGGATGAAGCTTTCTTT
TRBV9	.	.	TRBJ2-7	CASSVGADPSYEQYF	TGTGCCAGCAGCGTAGGGGCGGACCCATCCTACGAGCAGTACTTC
TRBV28	.	many	TRBJ2-5	CASSLGLRGEETQYF	TGTGCCAGCAGTTTGGGATTGAGGGGTGAGGAGACCCAGTACTTC
TRBV11-2	.	many	TRBJ1-5	CASSLVPLGNQPQHF	TGTGCCAGCAGCTTAGTACCCCTCGGCAATCAGCCCCAGCATTTT
TRBV6-1	.	.	TRBJ1-5	CASSESGLGGGHF	TGTGCCAGCAGTGAAAGCGGGCTCGGGGGGGGGCATTTT
TRBV27	.	.	TRBJ1-5	CARRNQPQHF	TGTGCCAGAAGAAATCAGCCCCAGCATTTT
TRBV3-1	.	.	TRBJ1-1	CASSQDDRTPNGAFF	TGTGCCAGCAGCCAAGATGACAGGACCCCCAATGGGGCTTTCTTT
TRBV11-2	TRBD2	many	TRBJ2-2	CASSFGLAGGPTGELFF	TGTGCCAGCAGCTTCGGACTAGCGGGAGGGCCAACCGGGGAGCTGTTTTTT
TRBV6-5	TRBD2	.	TRBJ2-6	CASSYSGGGLAGSGANVLTF	TGTGCCAGCAGTTACTCCGGGGGGGGACTAGCGGGTTCTGGGGCCAACGTCCTGACTTTC
TRBV14	.	.	TRBJ1-2	CASSPAFLNGYTF	TGTGCCAGCAGCCCCGCGTTTCTGAATGGCTACACCTTC
TRBV6-1	TRBD2	few	TRBJ2-7	CASRHLAESSYEQYF	TGTGCCAGCAGGCATCTAGCGGAGAGCTCCTACGAGCAGTACTTC
TRBV28	TRBD2	many	TRBJ2-7	CASRGSGNYEQYF	TGTGCCAGCAGGGGTAGCGGGAACTACGAGCAGTACTTC
TRBV6-1	.	many	TRBJ2-7	CASSTDSRPYEQYF	TGTGCCAGCAGTACGGACTCGCGTCCCTACGAGCAGTACTTC